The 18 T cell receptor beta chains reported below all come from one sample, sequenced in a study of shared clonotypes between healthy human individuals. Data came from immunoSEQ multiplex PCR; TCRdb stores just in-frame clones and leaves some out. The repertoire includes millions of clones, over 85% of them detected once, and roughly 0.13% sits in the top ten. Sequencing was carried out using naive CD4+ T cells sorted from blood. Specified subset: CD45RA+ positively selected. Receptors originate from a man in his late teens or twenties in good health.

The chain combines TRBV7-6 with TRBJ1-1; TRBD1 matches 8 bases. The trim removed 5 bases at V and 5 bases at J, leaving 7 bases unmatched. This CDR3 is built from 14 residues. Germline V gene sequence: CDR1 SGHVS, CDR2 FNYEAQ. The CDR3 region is CASSPRQGSTEAFF. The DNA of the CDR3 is TGTGCCAGCAGCCCTAGACAGGGGTCGACTGAAGCTTTCTTT.

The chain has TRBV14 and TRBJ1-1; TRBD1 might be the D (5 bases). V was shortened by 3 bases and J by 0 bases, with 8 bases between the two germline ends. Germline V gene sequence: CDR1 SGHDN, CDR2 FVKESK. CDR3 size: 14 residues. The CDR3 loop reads CASSHRTMNTEAFF. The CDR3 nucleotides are TGTGCCAGCAGCCACAGGACAATGAACACTGAAGCTTTCTTT.

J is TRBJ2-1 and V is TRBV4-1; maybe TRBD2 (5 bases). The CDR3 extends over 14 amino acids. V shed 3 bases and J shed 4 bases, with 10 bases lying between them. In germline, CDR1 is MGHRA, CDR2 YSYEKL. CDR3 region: CASSQRALYNEQFF. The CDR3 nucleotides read TGCGCCAGCAGCCAGAGGGCCCTTTACAATGAGCAGTTCTTC.

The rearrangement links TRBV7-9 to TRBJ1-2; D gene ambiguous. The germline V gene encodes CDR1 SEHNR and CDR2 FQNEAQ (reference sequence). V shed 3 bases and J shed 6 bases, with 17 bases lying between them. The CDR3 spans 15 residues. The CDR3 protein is CASSFRTPTRDGYTF. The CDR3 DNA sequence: TGTGCCAGCAGCTTCCGGACTCCAACCCGGGATGGCTACACCTTC.

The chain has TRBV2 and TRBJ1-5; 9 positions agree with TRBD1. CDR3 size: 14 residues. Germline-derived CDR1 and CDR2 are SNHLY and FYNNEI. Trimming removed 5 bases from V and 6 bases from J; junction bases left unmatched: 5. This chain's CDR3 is CASSPYRGLQPQHF. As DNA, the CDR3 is TGTGCCAGCAGTCCTTACAGGGGGCTTCAGCCCCAGCATTTT.

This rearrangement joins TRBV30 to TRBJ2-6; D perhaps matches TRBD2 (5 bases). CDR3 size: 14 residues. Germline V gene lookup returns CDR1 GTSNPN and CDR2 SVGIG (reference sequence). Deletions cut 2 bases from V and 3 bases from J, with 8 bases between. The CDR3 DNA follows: TGTGCCTGGAGTCCTAGCTTTGGGGCCAACGTCCTGACTTTC. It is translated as CAWSPSFGANVLTF. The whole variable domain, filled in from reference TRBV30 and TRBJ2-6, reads SQTIHQWPATLVQPVGSPLSLECTVEGTSNPNLYWYRQAAGRGLQLLFYSVGIGQISSEVPQNLSASRPQDRQFILSSKKLLLSDSGFYLCAWSPSFGANVLTFGAGSRLTVL.

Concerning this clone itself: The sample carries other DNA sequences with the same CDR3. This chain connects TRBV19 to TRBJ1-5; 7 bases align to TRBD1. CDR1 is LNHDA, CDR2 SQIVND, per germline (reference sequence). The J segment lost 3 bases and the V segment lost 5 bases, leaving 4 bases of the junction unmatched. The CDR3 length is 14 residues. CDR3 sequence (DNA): TGTGCCAGTAGTGCTACAGGGGTCAATCAGCCCCAGCATTTT. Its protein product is CASSATGVNQPQHF. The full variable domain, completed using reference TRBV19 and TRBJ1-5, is DGGITQSPKYLFRKEGQNVTLSCEQNLNHDAMYWYRQDPGQGLRLIYYSQIVNDFQKGDIAEGYSVSREKKESFPLTVTSAQKNPTAFYLCASSATGVNQPQHFGDGTRLSIL.

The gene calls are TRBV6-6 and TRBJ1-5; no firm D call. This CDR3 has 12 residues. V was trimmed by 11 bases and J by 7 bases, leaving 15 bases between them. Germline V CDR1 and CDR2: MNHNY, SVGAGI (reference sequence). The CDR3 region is CAAFGENQPQHF. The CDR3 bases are TGTGCCGCCTTCGGGGAGAACCAGCCCCAGCATTTT.

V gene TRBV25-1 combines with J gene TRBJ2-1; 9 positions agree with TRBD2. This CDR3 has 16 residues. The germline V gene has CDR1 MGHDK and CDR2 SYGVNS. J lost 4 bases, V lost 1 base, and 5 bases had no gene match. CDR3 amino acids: CASSESSGGRYNEQFF. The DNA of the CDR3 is TGTGCCAGCAGTGAATCCAGCGGGGGGCGATACAATGAGCAGTTCTTC.

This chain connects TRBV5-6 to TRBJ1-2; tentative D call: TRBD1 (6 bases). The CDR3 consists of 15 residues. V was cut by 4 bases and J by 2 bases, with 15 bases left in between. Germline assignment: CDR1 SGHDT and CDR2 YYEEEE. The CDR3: CASSPSGTLNYGYTF. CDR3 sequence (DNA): TGTGCCAGCAGCCCCTCCGGGACATTGAACTATGGCTACACCTTC.

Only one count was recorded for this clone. This CDR3 reads CASSLAPAGGLETQYF. In DNA form, the CDR3 reads TGCGCCAGCAGCTTGGCTCCAGCGGGGGGGCTGGAGACCCAGTACTTC. This sequence joins TRBV5-1 and TRBJ2-5; 10 nucleotides agree with TRBD2. The CDR3 runs 16 residues. After removal of 0 bases from V and 5 bases from J, the junction contained 7 bases not matched to a gene. Germline CDR1 and CDR2: SGHRS and YFSETQ. Combining the CDR3 with reference TRBV5-1 and TRBJ2-5 gives the whole variable domain KAGVTQTPRYLIKTRGQQVTLSCSPISGHRSVSWYQQTPGQGLQFLFEYFSETQRNKGNFPGRFSGRQFSNSRSEMNVSTLELGDSALYLCASSLAPAGGLETQYFGPGTRLLVL.

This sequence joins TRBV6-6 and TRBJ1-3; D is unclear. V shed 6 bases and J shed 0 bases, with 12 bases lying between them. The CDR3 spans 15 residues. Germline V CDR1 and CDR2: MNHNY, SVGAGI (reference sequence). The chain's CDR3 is CASSARQSSGNTIYF. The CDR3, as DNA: TGTGCCAGCAGCGCCCGTCAATCCTCTGGAAACACCATATATTTT.

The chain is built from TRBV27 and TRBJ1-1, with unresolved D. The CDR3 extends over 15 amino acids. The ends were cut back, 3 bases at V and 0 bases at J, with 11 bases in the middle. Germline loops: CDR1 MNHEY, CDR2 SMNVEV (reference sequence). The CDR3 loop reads CASSFNGGVNTEAFF. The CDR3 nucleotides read TGTGCCAGCAGTTTTAATGGCGGAGTGAACACTGAAGCTTTCTTT.

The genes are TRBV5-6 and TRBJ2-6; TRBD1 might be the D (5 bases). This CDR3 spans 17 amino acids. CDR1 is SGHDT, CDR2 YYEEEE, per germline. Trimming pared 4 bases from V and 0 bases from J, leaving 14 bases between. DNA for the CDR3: TGTGCCAGCAGCCTAGGGGTTCCGGCCTCTGGGGCCAACGTCCTGACTTTC. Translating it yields CASSLGVPASGANVLTF.

CDR3 sequence: CASSWGGGAEAFF. The CDR3 DNA is TGTGCCAGCAGCTGGGGGGGCGGCGCTGAAGCTTTCTTT. The rearrangement joins TRBV6-5 to TRBJ1-1, with D maybe TRBD1 (6 bases). V gave up 6 bases and J gave up 6 bases, with 14 bases separating them. This CDR3 has 13 residues. The germline CDR1 and CDR2 sequences are MNHEY and SVGAGI.

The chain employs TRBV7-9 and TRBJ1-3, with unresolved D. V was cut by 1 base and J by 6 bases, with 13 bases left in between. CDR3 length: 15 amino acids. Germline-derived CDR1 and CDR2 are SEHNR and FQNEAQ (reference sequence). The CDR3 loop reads CASSLVGGKQNTIYF. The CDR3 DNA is TGTGCCAGCAGCTTAGTAGGCGGGAAACAAAACACCATATATTTT.

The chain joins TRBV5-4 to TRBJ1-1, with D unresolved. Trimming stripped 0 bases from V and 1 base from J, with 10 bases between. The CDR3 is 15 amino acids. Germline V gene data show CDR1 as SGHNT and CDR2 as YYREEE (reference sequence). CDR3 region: CASSLGSSWNTEAFF. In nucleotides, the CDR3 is TGTGCCAGCAGCTTGGGGAGTAGTTGGAACACTGAAGCTTTCTTT.

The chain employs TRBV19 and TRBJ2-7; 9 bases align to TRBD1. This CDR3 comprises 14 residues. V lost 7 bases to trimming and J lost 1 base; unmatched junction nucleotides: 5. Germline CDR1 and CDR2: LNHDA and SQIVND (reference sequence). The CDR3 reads CASMPGTGSYEQYF. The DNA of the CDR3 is TGTGCCAGTATGCCCGGGACAGGGTCCTACGAGCAGTACTTC.